This is a list of T cell receptor beta chains from one sample in a study of PD-1 blockade in classical Hodgkin lymphoma. Assay: immunoSEQ multiplex PCR; the TCRdb copy retains only in-frame clones and omits some. The data show some 23,000 clones, roughly 76% seen once. The starting material was CD4+ T cells from blood, obtained before the fourth cycle of nivolumab. All receptors come from a human donor with classical Hodgkin lymphoma. The CDR3 runs from the conserved cysteine through the conserved F or W. The D gene is left open where the match is weak. Clone size appears in some rows only: once, few, many, or a class for an expanded clone.

V gene: TRBV5-1
D gene: TRBD1
J gene: TRBJ2-1
clone size: .
CDR3 DNA: TGCGCCAGCAGCCGAGGACAGGGCAATGAGCAGTTCTTC
CDR3 protein: CASSRGQGNEQFF

V gene: TRBV2
D gene: TRBD1
J gene: TRBJ1-5
clone size: few
CDR3 DNA: TGTGCCAGCAGTGCGGGGACAGGGTATCAGCCCCAGCATTTT
CDR3 protein: CASSAGTGYQPQHF

V gene: TRBV27
D gene: TRBD1
J gene: TRBJ2-3
clone size: .
CDR3 DNA: TGTGCCAGCAGAGGACAGGGCACAGATACGCAGTATTTT
CDR3 protein: CASRGQGTDTQYF

V gene: TRBV5-1
D gene: .
J gene: TRBJ1-1
clone size: .
CDR3 DNA: TGCGCCAGCAGCGGGGGACCGAGGGCGAACACTGAAGCTTTCTTT
CDR3 protein: CASSGGPRANTEAFF

V gene: TRBV29-1
D gene: .
J gene: TRBJ2-1
clone size: .
CDR3 DNA: TGCAGCGTTGGCCTCGCATCCTACAATGAGCAGTTCTTC
CDR3 protein: CSVGLASYNEQFF

V gene: TRBV6-4
D gene: .
J gene: TRBJ2-7
clone size: .
CDR3 DNA: TGTGCCAGCACCCGATGGGCAGAGGTTAACCCCTACGAGCAGTACTTC
CDR3 protein: CASTRWAEVNPYEQYF

V gene: TRBV6-1
D gene: .
J gene: TRBJ2-2
clone size: .
CDR3 DNA: TGTGCCAGCAGTAAGGGGGCCGGGGAGCTGTTTTTT
CDR3 protein: CASSKGAGELFF

V gene: TRBV9
D gene: .
J gene: TRBJ1-6
clone size: .
CDR3 DNA: TGTGCCAGCAGCGTAGGGATTGAAGACCAGAATTCACCCCTCCACTTT
CDR3 protein: CASSVGIEDQNSPLHF

V gene: TRBV6-5
D gene: .
J gene: TRBJ1-2
clone size: .
CDR3 DNA: TGTGCCAGCAGTTATGGGGGGAACTATGGCTACACCTTC
CDR3 protein: CASSYGGNYGYTF

V gene: TRBV6-4
D gene: TRBD1
J gene: TRBJ1-6
clone size: .
CDR3 DNA: TGTGCCAGCAGTGACAGTCCAGGGGGTTCACCCCTCCACTTT
CDR3 protein: CASSDSPGGSPLHF

V gene: TRBV28
D gene: .
J gene: TRBJ2-7
clone size: .
CDR3 DNA: TGTGCCAGCAAGACCCAAGGGCCCACCTACGAGCAGTACTTC
CDR3 protein: CASKTQGPTYEQYF

V gene: TRBV5-3
D gene: .
J gene: TRBJ2-7
clone size: .
CDR3 DNA: TGTGCCAGAAGCCTCCATGATTCCTACGAGCAGTACTTC
CDR3 protein: CARSLHDSYEQYF

V gene: TRBV29-1
D gene: .
J gene: TRBJ2-2
clone size: few
CDR3 DNA: TGCAGCGTTGTGGTACAGGGAGACACCGGGGAGCTGTTTTTT
CDR3 protein: CSVVVQGDTGELFF

V gene: TRBV5-6
D gene: .
J gene: TRBJ1-1
clone size: .
CDR3 DNA: TGTGCCAGCAGCCCGCCAGGTAGAACAGCACAAGAAAACACTGAAGCTTTCTTT
CDR3 protein: CASSPPGRTAQENTEAFF

V gene: TRBV15
D gene: TRBD2
J gene: TRBJ2-7
clone size: .
CDR3 DNA: TGTGCCACCAGCAGATATGTGAGAGCGGGGAGCTCCTACGAGCAGTACTTC
CDR3 protein: CATSRYVRAGSSYEQYF

V gene: TRBV2
D gene: .
J gene: TRBJ1-1
clone size: .
CDR3 DNA: TGTGCCAGCAGTGCGGTGGCGCTGAACACTGAAGCTTTCTTT
CDR3 protein: CASSAVALNTEAFF

V gene: TRBV18
D gene: .
J gene: TRBJ1-1
clone size: few
CDR3 DNA: TGTGCCAGCTCACCAATGGAGGGGAACACTGAAGCTTTCTTT
CDR3 protein: CASSPMEGNTEAFF

V gene: TRBV5-6
D gene: .
J gene: TRBJ2-5
clone size: .
CDR3 DNA: TGTGCCAGCAGCCAGGACAGAATGCCCGAGACCCAGTACTTC
CDR3 protein: CASSQDRMPETQYF

V gene: TRBV30
D gene: .
J gene: TRBJ1-1
clone size: .
CDR3 DNA: TGTGCCTGGAATATCGGCTCGCTGAACACTGAAGCTTTCTTT
CDR3 protein: CAWNIGSLNTEAFF

V gene: TRBV18
D gene: TRBD1
J gene: TRBJ1-1
clone size: .
CDR3 DNA: TGTGCCAGCTCAGGGACAGGGGACACTGAAGCTTTCTTT
CDR3 protein: CASSGTGDTEAFF

V gene: TRBV9
D gene: TRBD1
J gene: TRBJ1-1
clone size: few
CDR3 DNA: TGTGCCAGCAGCGTTCAGGGGGCCGTGGGGAACACTGAAGCTTTCTTT
CDR3 protein: CASSVQGAVGNTEAFF

V gene: TRBV5-1
D gene: TRBD2
J gene: TRBJ2-3
clone size: .
CDR3 DNA: TGCGCCAGCAGCTTGGCTCTAGCGGGGGCCACAGATACGCAGTATTTT
CDR3 protein: CASSLALAGATDTQYF

V gene: TRBV4-2
D gene: TRBD2
J gene: TRBJ2-1
clone size: .
CDR3 DNA: TGTGCCAGCAGCCTGACTAGCGGGGACATAAACTACAATGAGCAGTTCTTC
CDR3 protein: CASSLTSGDINYNEQFF

V gene: TRBV4-2
D gene: TRBD1
J gene: TRBJ2-2
clone size: few
CDR3 DNA: TGTGCCAGCAGCCTCCGACAGGGGCTAACCGGGGAGCTGTTTTTT
CDR3 protein: CASSLRQGLTGELFF

V gene: TRBV9
D gene: .
J gene: TRBJ2-3
clone size: .
CDR3 DNA: TGTGCCAGCAGCGTAGTAGGGGAGGGCACAGATACGCAGTATTTT
CDR3 protein: CASSVVGEGTDTQYF

V gene: TRBV6-5
D gene: TRBD1
J gene: TRBJ1-5
clone size: few
CDR3 DNA: TGTGCCAGCAGTTCCCAGGGGGCCCAGCATTTT
CDR3 protein: CASSSQGAQHF

V gene: TRBV7-2
D gene: .
J gene: TRBJ1-6
clone size: .
CDR3 DNA: TGTGCCAGCAGCTTATCAGGGGTGAGTTCACCCCTCCACTTT
CDR3 protein: CASSLSGVSSPLHF

V gene: TRBV5-4
D gene: .
J gene: TRBJ2-6
clone size: once
CDR3 DNA: TGTGCCAGCAGCTTGGGGGCCCATCCTGGGGCTGGGGCCAACGTCCTGACTTTC
CDR3 protein: CASSLGAHPGAGANVLTF